These T cell receptor beta chains were read from a single sample in a study of shared clonotypes between healthy human individuals. TCRdb keeps only in-frame clones here, not all; method: immunoSEQ multiplex PCR. This table holds about 2.3 million clones, more than 80% found once. The sample was naive CD4+ T cells from PBMCs. The receptors were sampled from a man between 18 and 35 years old in good health. Some clones in this sample may be carry-over from other donors' samples. CDR3s include the opening cysteine and the closing phenylalanine or tryptophan. The D gene is left open where the match is weak. The size entry is marked missing in some rows and otherwise reads once, few, many or a size class.

CDR3 DNA	CDR3 protein	J gene	clone size	D gene	V gene
TGCGCCAGCAGCTTGGGGGGCAGTACTACTCATCCCCAGCATTTT	CASSLGGSTTHPQHF	TRBJ1-5	NA	NA	TRBV5-1
TGTGCCAGCAGAGCTGCAGGGGTCTACTCACCCCTCCACTTT	CASRAAGVYSPLHF	TRBJ1-6	NA	NA	TRBV6-1
TGTGCCATCAGATTGGGGCAGACCTACGAGCAGTACTTC	CAIRLGQTYEQYF	TRBJ2-7	NA	NA	TRBV10-3
TGTGCCAGCAGCTTACCCTTGGCTACCCACGAGCAGTACTTC	CASSLPLATHEQYF	TRBJ2-7	NA	NA	TRBV11-2
TGCGCCAGCAGCCTGCGGACAGGGGTAGATACGCAGTATTTT	CASSLRTGVDTQYF	TRBJ2-3	NA	TRBD1	TRBV5-1
TGTGCCAGCAGCCTCCGGACAGGGAACACCGGGGAGCTGTTTTTT	CASSLRTGNTGELFF	TRBJ2-2	NA	TRBD1	TRBV7-2
TGTGCCAGCAGCAAAGCAGGAGACTCTAACTATGGCTACACCTTC	CASSKAGDSNYGYTF	TRBJ1-2	NA	NA	TRBV4-2
TGTGCCAGTAGTCCTAACCGAAGGACTAGCGGGTTGCAAGAGACCCAGTACTTC	CASSPNRRTSGLQETQYF	TRBJ2-5	NA	TRBD2	TRBV19
TGTGCCAGCAACCTAGGGACATACTCCTACGAGCAGTACTTC	CASNLGTYSYEQYF	TRBJ2-7	NA	NA	TRBV2
TGTGCCAGCAGCCGCGGACAGCTTAGGCACACTGAAGCTTTCTTT	CASSRGQLRHTEAFF	TRBJ1-1	NA	NA	TRBV11-2
TGTGCCAGCAGCTTGATTGGGTGGGGGGACAGAGCTATGAACACTGAAGCTTTCTTT	CASSLIGWGDRAMNTEAFF	TRBJ1-1	NA	TRBD1	TRBV5-6
TGCGCCAGCAGCCAAGAGGGTAGTTACGGCACAGATACGCAGTATTTT	CASSQEGSYGTDTQYF	TRBJ2-3	NA	NA	TRBV4-1
TGTGCCACCAGCAGAGAACCGGGACAGGGCTATGGCTACACCTTC	CATSREPGQGYGYTF	TRBJ1-2	NA	TRBD1	TRBV15
TGTGCCAGCAGCCAGGGTGGTGGAAACACCATATATTTT	CASSQGGGNTIYF	TRBJ1-3	NA	NA	TRBV11-2
TGTGCCTGGAGTCTCGCAGGGGTCCATGGCTACACCTTC	CAWSLAGVHGYTF	TRBJ1-2	NA	NA	TRBV30
TGTGCCAGCAGCCCCCAGACAGGGTACACCGGGGAGCTGTTTTTT	CASSPQTGYTGELFF	TRBJ2-2	NA	TRBD1	TRBV7-2
TGTGCCAGCAGCTTCTGGTCGGGGCTTAACACTGAAGCTTTCTTT	CASSFWSGLNTEAFF	TRBJ1-1	once	NA	TRBV5-5
TGTGCCAGCAGCCTGAAGGGGAACGCTGAGCAGTTCTTC	CASSLKGNAEQFF	TRBJ2-1	NA	NA	TRBV27
TGTGCCAGCAGTTTTCCCCGTACAGGGGACTATGGCTACACCTTC	CASSFPRTGDYGYTF	TRBJ1-2	once	TRBD1	TRBV28
TGTGCCAGCAGCTCCGACAGGAGTTCTCACGAGCAGTACTTC	CASSSDRSSHEQYF	TRBJ2-7	NA	NA	TRBV7-9
TGTGCCAGCAGCCTTCTAGCGGGGGACACAGATACGCAGTATTTT	CASSLLAGDTDTQYF	TRBJ2-3	NA	TRBD2	TRBV7-2
TGTGCCAGCAGTTCAAAGCGGGGCTCTTCGAGCAATGAGCAGTTCTTC	CASSSKRGSSSNEQFF	TRBJ2-1	NA	TRBD2	TRBV7-2
TGTGCCAGCCTAGTAAGGGGTGGGAACACTGAAGCTTTCTTT	CASLVRGGNTEAFF	TRBJ1-1	few	NA	TRBV6-1
TGTGCCAGCACCACCCAGGGACCCCAGCATTTT	CASTTQGPQHF	TRBJ1-5	NA	NA	TRBV28
TGCGCCAGCAGCTTGGAACAGGGACGAAACATTCAGTACTTC	CASSLEQGRNIQYF	TRBJ2-4	NA	NA	TRBV5-1
TGTGCCAGTTCCCCCTGGGGGGGCAGGACTGAAGCTTTCTTT	CASSPWGGRTEAFF	TRBJ1-1	NA	NA	TRBV9
TGTGCCAGCAGGCTAGCGGGAGGTAACTACAATGAGCAGTTCTTC	CASRLAGGNYNEQFF	TRBJ2-1	NA	TRBD2	TRBV25-1
TGTGCCAGCAGCCCGGGGAGTAGCACAGATACGCAGTATTTT	CASSPGSSTDTQYF	TRBJ2-3	once	NA	TRBV11-3
TGTGCCAGCAGCTTAGGATACGCTTATCAGCCCCAGCATTTT	CASSLGYAYQPQHF	TRBJ1-5	NA	NA	TRBV7-2
TGTGCCAGCAGCACTCGCAGGACTAGCGGACACAATGAGCAGTTCTTC	CASSTRRTSGHNEQFF	TRBJ2-1	NA	TRBD2	TRBV9
TGCGCCAGCACATTAGGAGGGGTCTCCACCGGGGAGCTGTTTTTT	CASTLGGVSTGELFF	TRBJ2-2	NA	NA	TRBV5-1
TGCGCCAGCAGCTTGGATGGGGAGACCCAGTACTTC	CASSLDGETQYF	TRBJ2-5	NA	NA	TRBV5-1
TGTGCCATCGGGAGCCTAGGGTGGAGCACTGAAGCTTTCTTT	CAIGSLGWSTEAFF	TRBJ1-1	NA	NA	TRBV10-3
TGCGCCAGCAGATATACCTTGAACACTGAAGCTTTCTTT	CASRYTLNTEAFF	TRBJ1-1	NA	NA	TRBV5-1
TGTGCCAGCTCACCTCAGGGGTCAGCTAACTATGGCTACACCTTC	CASSPQGSANYGYTF	TRBJ1-2	NA	NA	TRBV18
TGTGCCAGCAGCGACAGTAACGGGGAGCTGTTTTTT	CASSDSNGELFF	TRBJ2-2	NA	NA	TRBV7-3
TGTGCCAGCTCACCCCCGGGGGGCCTGGAGACCCAGTACTTC	CASSPPGGLETQYF	TRBJ2-5	NA	NA	TRBV18
TGTGCCAGCAGTATTCAGGGGAACACTGAAGCTTTCTTT	CASSIQGNTEAFF	TRBJ1-1	few	NA	TRBV2
TGCGCCAGCAGCTTCGGGACGGTTGGGGAGACCCAGTACTTC	CASSFGTVGETQYF	TRBJ2-5	NA	NA	TRBV5-1
TGTGCCAGCTCACCACCGCCCCAGACGGTAAACTATGGCTACACCTTC	CASSPPPQTVNYGYTF	TRBJ1-2	once	NA	TRBV18
TGTGCCAGCAGCTTGTGGGAGAGCAATCAGCCCCAGCATTTT	CASSLWESNQPQHF	TRBJ1-5	NA	NA	TRBV5-4
TGTGCCAGCAGTTCGGACAGGGTACCCTATGGCTACACCTTC	CASSSDRVPYGYTF	TRBJ1-2	NA	TRBD1	TRBV27
TGCGCCAGCAGCTTGGAGCCCTACGAGCAGTACTTC	CASSLEPYEQYF	TRBJ2-7	NA	NA	TRBV5-1
TGTGCCAGCAGCTCCCCCGGGGGGTCGGATGAAAAACTGTTTTTT	CASSSPGGSDEKLFF	TRBJ1-4	NA	NA	TRBV28
TGTGCCAGCAGTTTGGCAGACACCTATGGTAACACCGGGGAGCTGTTTTTT	CASSLADTYGNTGELFF	TRBJ2-2	NA	NA	TRBV27
TGTGCCAGCAGTTTAGCCTACAATGAGCAGTTCTTC	CASSLAYNEQFF	TRBJ2-1	NA	NA	TRBV28
NA	CASSEGTVLWLHLRF	TRBJ1-2	NA	NA	TRBV6-1
TGTGCCAGCTACCGGGCTGTAGGAGATACGCAGTATTTT	CASYRAVGDTQYF	TRBJ2-3	NA	NA	TRBV2
TGCGCCAGCAGCTTGGTGGACTTGGGAGATACGCAGTATTTT	CASSLVDLGDTQYF	TRBJ2-3	NA	NA	TRBV5-1
TGTGCCAGCTCATCACAGGGCGATGAGCAGTTCTTC	CASSSQGDEQFF	TRBJ2-1	NA	NA	TRBV18
TGTGCCAGCAGCCAAGACTTGGGACAAAACTATGGCTACACCTTC	CASSQDLGQNYGYTF	TRBJ1-2	NA	NA	TRBV4-2
TGTGCCAGTAGTATAGAGGGGGGGACCGGGGAGCTGTTTTTT	CASSIEGGTGELFF	TRBJ2-2	NA	TRBD2	TRBV19
TGCGCCAGCAGCCTCGGTAACCCGAACACTGAAGCTTTCTTT	CASSLGNPNTEAFF	TRBJ1-1	NA	NA	TRBV5-1
TGTGCCACCAGCCCGTTGGGGCGGGAGGGCCCCTACAATGAGCAGTTCTTC	CATSPLGREGPYNEQFF	TRBJ2-1	NA	TRBD2	TRBV15
TGTGCCAGCAGCCGCGGGCACTCTGGGGCCAACGTCCTGACTTTC	CASSRGHSGANVLTF	TRBJ2-6	NA	NA	TRBV6-5
TGCGCCAGCAGCCAAGATGGCAGGGTCGGAGAAGCTTTCTTT	CASSQDGRVGEAFF	TRBJ1-1	NA	NA	TRBV4-3
TGTGCCAGCAGCGTTAGAGGGACAGCCACTGAAGCTTTCTTT	CASSVRGTATEAFF	TRBJ1-1	NA	TRBD1	TRBV9
TGTGCCAGCAGCTTAAAGACAGGCGGGGAGCTGTTTTTT	CASSLKTGGELFF	TRBJ2-2	NA	NA	TRBV7-3
TGTGCCAGCCCTCCCGGACAGAACTACAATGAGCAGTTCTTC	CASPPGQNYNEQFF	TRBJ2-1	NA	NA	TRBV21-1
TGTGCCAGCAGCCTTGGGACAGGGGTTCGCACCGGGGAGCTGTTTTTT	CASSLGTGVRTGELFF	TRBJ2-2	NA	TRBD1	TRBV7-3